This T cell receptor (beta chain) was captured by sequencing in a study of cytomegalovirus exposure and HLA in healthy donors. Study outcomes and limitations: Specificity for CMV antigens was confirmed in vitro for a few of the CMV-associated chains. In a later analysis, donors in an Asian-associated ancestry cluster reportedly had fewer N-insertions in productive TCRs than the cohort mean. Most sequenced TCRs were rare (though some public TCRs occurred in many donors).

Unmatched junction bases numbered 8, after V lost 7 bases and J lost 2 bases. This CDR3 comprises 15 residues. Germline V CDR1 and CDR2: MNHNY, SVGAGI (reference sequence). Points on this clone: Its target is not known.

PCR employed 60 Vbeta and 13 Jbeta primers. Original handling: About 9.9 million of the roughly 80 million unique TCR beta chains counted in a later analysis were shared. Profiling relied on immunoSEQ multiplex PCR, and the TCRdb table lists in-frame clones only, not all of them. That table furnishes V, J and clone size, whereas the DNA furnished D and trimming. Among more than 100,000 clones listed, approximately 9% were seen once. This clonotype was obtained from a woman between 40 and 55 years old in good health and CMV-seropositive. The J gene is TRBJ2-7, the V gene TRBV6-6; 10 bases map to TRBD2. The specimen was PBMCs. CDR3 nucleotide sequence: TGTGCCAGCATCTTTAAAGCGGGGGGGCCCTACGAGCAGTACTTC. This encodes CASIFKAGGPYEQYF.